The 30 T cell receptor beta chains reported below all come from one sample, sequenced in a study of graft-versus-host responses after intestinal transplantation. TCRdb's copy holds only in-frame clones and misses some; the assay was immunoSEQ multiplex PCR. The sample holds 60,000 or so clones, under 95% seen once. The material was PBMCs, obtained about 4 months after intestinal transplantation. The source of these receptors is a human patient who received an intestinal transplant, so some T cells may come from the graft donor.

This rearrangement joins TRBV4-2 to TRBJ2-3; D is ambiguous. The CDR3 is 14 amino acids. Germline values: CDR1 LGHNA, CDR2 YNFKEQ. The V gene lost 3 bases and the J gene lost 1 base, with 8 bases spanning the gap. CDR3 nucleotide sequence: TGTGCCAGCAGCCAGGAAACCGGCACAGATACGCAGTATTTT. The encoded protein is CASSQETGTDTQYF.

The CDR3 DNA sequence: TGCGCCAGCAGCTTGGCCGGGACAGGTGCTGGAAACACCATATATTTT. Encoded protein: CASSLAGTGAGNTIYF. V usage is TRBV5-1 and J usage is TRBJ1-3; TRBD1 agrees at 8 bases. V shed 0 bases, J shed 2 bases, and the junction held 4 bases outside the gene matches. Germline lookup yields CDR1 SGHRS and CDR2 YFSETQ. The CDR3 contains 16 residues.

This clone was detected only once. The V call is TRBV19, the J call TRBJ2-1; D gene ambiguous. The CDR3 loop spans 14 amino acids. CDR1 is LNHDA and CDR2 is SQIVND in the germline V gene (reference sequence). The V end lost 8 bases, the J end lost 0 bases, and 11 bases lay between the germline ends. Here the CDR3 reads CASATVLSYNEQFF. CDR3 DNA: TGTGCCAGTGCAACAGTCCTCTCCTACAATGAGCAGTTCTTC.

The chain is built from TRBV10-3 and TRBJ1-3; D gene uncertain. The CDR3 totals 15 residues. The germline CDR1 and CDR2 sequences are ENHRY and SYGVKD. CDR3 amino acids: CASHAEISSGNTIYF. The DNA of the CDR3 is TGTGCTTCCCACGCGGAGATTAGCTCTGGAAACACCATATATTTT.

The V gene is TRBV4-1, the J gene TRBJ2-5, with D possibly called TRBD1 or TRBD2 (5 bases each). The CDR3 contains 16 residues. The V end was cut by 1 base, the J end by 3 bases, with 15 bases between. Germline loops: CDR1 MGHRA, CDR2 YSYEKL. CDR3 nucleotides: TGCGCCAGCAGCCAAGGTCCAGGAATGGGGGAAGAGACCCAGTACTTC. It encodes CASSQGPGMGEETQYF.

This chain links TRBV5-1 with TRBJ2-7; 9 bases fit TRBD2. With V trimmed by 7 bases and J by 5 bases, 10 bases remained unmatched. The germline gives CDR1 SGHRS, CDR2 YFSETQ. This CDR3 is built from 14 residues. The CDR3 sequence is CASGRVAGVNEQYF. CDR3 nucleotides: TGCGCCAGCGGAAGGGTAGCGGGAGTTAACGAGCAGTACTTC.

V usage is TRBV7-9 and J usage is TRBJ2-2; D unclear. The CDR3 length is 14 residues. The germline CDR1 and CDR2 sequences are SEHNR and FQNEAQ (reference sequence). With 3 bases removed from V and 0 bases from J, the gap between germline ends came to 5 bases. The CDR3: CASSFFANTGELFF. The CDR3, as DNA: TGTGCCAGCAGCTTTTTTGCGAACACCGGGGAGCTGTTTTTT.

This chain links TRBV13 with TRBJ2-5; 8 nucleotides line up with TRBD2. The V gene end was trimmed by 0 bases and the J gene end by 3 bases; junction bases not matched to a gene: 3. The CDR3 totals 15 residues. In germline, CDR1 is PRHDT, CDR2 FYEKMQ (reference sequence). The CDR3 region is CASSLGAGGEETQYF. The CDR3, as DNA: TGTGCCAGCAGCTTAGGTGCGGGGGGTGAAGAGACCCAGTACTTC.

The genes are TRBV18 and TRBJ2-3; tentative D call: TRBD1 (5 bases). The CDR3 is made up of 14 amino acids. Germline CDR1 and CDR2: KGHSH and LQKENI. V dropped 5 bases and J dropped 4 bases, with 13 bases sitting between them. The CDR3 spells CASSSVEGADTQYF. The DNA of the CDR3 is TGTGCCAGCTCAAGCGTGGAAGGGGCAGATACGCAGTATTTT.

The chain joins TRBV6-1 to TRBJ2-1, with D perhaps assigned TRBD1 or TRBD2 (5 bases each). CDR3 size: 12 residues. Trimming removed 0 bases at V and 14 bases at J, with 11 bases between. From germline, CDR1 is MNHNS and CDR2 SASEGT. This chain's CDR3 is CASSEALWGKFF. CDR3 bases: TGTGCCAGCAGTGAAGCGCTATGGGGGAAGTTCTTC.

V gene TRBV11-2 combines with J gene TRBJ2-7; D is perhaps TRBD2 (6 bases). CDR3 length equals 16 residues. Per the germline V gene, CDR1 is SGHAT and CDR2 is FQNNGV. Trimming shortened V by 3 bases and J by 4 bases, and 19 bases separated the two germline ends. The CDR3 region is CASSLAGLLGVYEQYF. The DNA for the CDR3 is TGTGCCAGCAGCTTGGCGGGACTCCTAGGGGTTTACGAGCAGTACTTC.

The chain employs TRBV7-3 and TRBJ2-2; the D is unclear. The V and J ends lost 1 base and 0 bases respectively, with 9 bases between them. Looked up from germline, CDR1 is SGHTA and CDR2 is FQGTGA. CDR3 length: 16 residues. The CDR3 DNA is TGTGCCAGCAGCTTAATGGGAAGCGCGAACACCGGGGAGCTGTTTTTT. Its protein product is CASSLMGSANTGELFF.

The V and J genes are TRBV5-1 and TRBJ2-7; 7 nucleotides match TRBD2. The junction had 15 bases not matched to a gene; V was cut back by 9 bases and J by 6 bases. The germline CDR1 and CDR2 sequences are SGHRS and YFSETQ. The length of the CDR3 is 14 residues. This chain's CDR3 is CATPRDPGGPEQYF. Here the CDR3 DNA reads TGCGCCACCCCTAGGGACCCGGGGGGTCCCGAGCAGTACTTC.

V is TRBV7-9 and J is TRBJ2-7, with TRBD2 as a possible D gene (6 bases). Trimming left V 3 bases short and J 2 bases short, with 17 bases between. Germline V gives CDR1 SEHNR, CDR2 FQNEAQ (reference sequence). CDR3 size: 16 residues. The CDR3 coding sequence is TGTGCCAGCAGCTTCCTCAACTCGCCGGGGGCCTACGAGCAGTACTTC. Translated: CASSFLNSPGAYEQYF.

V gene TRBV7-9 combines with J gene TRBJ2-1; D is unclear. Trimming removed 5 bases at V and 5 bases at J, with 19 bases between. From germline, CDR1 is SEHNR and CDR2 FQNEAQ (reference sequence). The CDR3 has 16 amino acids. This CDR3 is CASSPPWVVYDNEQFF. CDR3 bases: TGTGCCAGCAGCCCCCCGTGGGTCGTTTACGACAATGAGCAGTTCTTC.

The J gene is TRBJ1-2, the V gene TRBV28; maybe TRBD1 (5 bases). The CDR3 has 12 amino acids. Trimming stripped 3 bases from V and 7 bases from J, with 9 bases between. CDR1 and CDR2 from the germline V gene are MDHEN and SYDVKM. This CDR3 is CASSLGGGGYTF. CDR3 nucleotide sequence: TGTGCCAGCAGTTTGGGGGGAGGTGGCTACACCTTC.

The chain has TRBV14 and TRBJ2-3; 8 nucleotides agree with TRBD2. In germline, CDR1 is SGHDN, CDR2 FVKESK. This CDR3 is 17 amino acids long. V dropped 1 base and J dropped 2; count of bases not matched to a gene: 8. CDR3 coding DNA: TGTGCCAGCAGCCAAGGACTAGCGAGTGGGGCCACAGATACGCAGTATTTT. Protein sequence: CASSQGLASGATDTQYF.

J is TRBJ2-5 and V is TRBV5-1, with D unclear. CDR1 is SGHRS and CDR2 is YFSETQ in the germline V gene. The CDR3 is 14 residues long. Trimming removed 3 bases from V and 5 bases from J, with 14 bases in between. The DNA for the CDR3 is TGCGCCAGCAGCTCCCCCGGGTCCACGGAGACCCAGTACTTC. Encoded protein: CASSSPGSTETQYF.

Here the CDR3 DNA reads TGCGCCAGCAGATGTCCGGGACCCTGGTTTTACGAGCAGTACTTC. This gives the protein CASRCPGPWFYEQYF. V usage is TRBV10-1 and J usage is TRBJ2-7; D might be TRBD1 or TRBD2, each matching 5 bases. The CDR3 runs to 15 residues. Trimming left V 6 bases short and J 4 bases short, with 19 bases between. CDR1 and CDR2 (germline): WNHNN, SYGVQD (reference sequence).

This sequence joins TRBV6-1 and TRBJ2-7; 8 nucleotides match TRBD2. Looked up from germline, CDR1 is MNHNS and CDR2 is SASEGT. The CDR3 is 17 amino acids. The junction had 14 bases not matched to a gene; V was cut back by 3 bases and J by 4 bases. The CDR3 bases are TGTGCCAGCAGTGACTACTTACTAGCGGCGGGGTCATACGAGCAGTACTTC. It yields the protein CASSDYLLAAGSYEQYF.

This sequence joins TRBV6-6 and TRBJ2-1; TRBD1 is a possible D gene (5 bases). V was shortened by 0 bases and J by 5 bases, with 11 bases between the two germline ends. The CDR3 has 15 residues. Germline V gives CDR1 MNHNY, CDR2 SVGAGI (reference sequence). In nucleotides, the CDR3 is TGTGCCAGCAGTTACTCGGGCAGGGCGCACAATGAGCAGTTCTTC. It is translated as CASSYSGRAHNEQFF.

This chain connects TRBV6-1 to TRBJ2-2; D gene uncertain. V lost 2 bases, J lost 3 bases, and 10 bases lay in between. CDR1 and CDR2 from the germline V gene are MNHNS and SASEGT. This CDR3 contains 15 residues. The CDR3 bases are TGTGCCAGCAGTGAATTAGGGTTGGACACCGGGGAGCTGTTTTTT. It translates to CASSELGLDTGELFF.

The CDR3 DNA reads TGTGCCTGGAGTAGGGCAGGGGCCGCGTTTGATCAGCCCCAGCATTTT. It encodes CAWSRAGAAFDQPQHF. This rearrangement joins TRBV30 to TRBJ1-5, with a tentative D call TRBD1 (6 bases). Germline CDR1 is GTSNPN and CDR2 is SVGIG (reference sequence). The CDR3 consists of 16 residues. Trimming shortened V by 2 bases and J by 5 bases, and 19 bases separated the two germline ends.

The CDR3 nucleotides read TGTGCCAGCAGTTTATCGGGGTACCGGGAGACCCAGTACTTC. Its protein product is CASSLSGYRETQYF. The J gene is TRBJ2-5, the V gene TRBV28; D might be TRBD2 (5 bases). CDR1 and CDR2 from the germline V gene are MDHEN and SYDVKM. Trimming took off 1 base at V and 5 bases at J, with 11 bases between the two ends. The CDR3 runs to 14 residues.

The CDR3 DNA reads TGTGCCAGCAGGACAGGGTCGGTTTCTTACGAGCAGTACTTC. Translation: CASRTGSVSYEQYF. This chain links TRBV28 with TRBJ2-7; 7 bases are a match to TRBD1. Germline V gives CDR1 MDHEN, CDR2 SYDVKM. V lost 6 bases to trimming and J lost 4 bases; unmatched junction nucleotides: 9. The CDR3 covers 14 residues.

The chain uses TRBV6-6 and TRBJ2-5; D unresolved. V was trimmed by 7 bases and J by 7 bases, leaving 19 bases between them. Per germline, CDR1 MNHNY and CDR2 SVGAGI (reference sequence). The CDR3 has 14 amino acids. CDR3 DNA sequence: TGTGCCAGCACGGTTAGCCCTCCATCGGGGACCCAGTACTTC. It specifies CASTVSPPSGTQYF.

The rearrangement joins TRBV7-9 to TRBJ2-3; 7 bases are shared with TRBD2. Losses at the gene ends were 2 bases for V and 3 bases for J; bases not matched to a gene: 5. The CDR3 covers 15 residues. CDR1 and CDR2 (germline): SEHNR, FQNEAQ (reference sequence). The DNA of the CDR3 is TGTGCCAGCAGCTTAAGCGGCGGGAGTACAGATACGCAGTATTTT. The encoded protein is CASSLSGGSTDTQYF.

This chain links TRBV7-9 with TRBJ1-1, with no clear D. CDR1 is SEHNR and CDR2 is FQNEAQ in the germline V gene (reference sequence). This CDR3 contains 14 residues. V lost 1 base to trimming and J lost 3 bases, with 9 bases between them. DNA of the CDR3: TGTGCCAGCAGCTTAGTTCCCCGCGACACTGAAGCTTTCTTT. Translated: CASSLVPRDTEAFF.

CDR3 residues: CASSVQETQYF. As DNA, the CDR3 is TGCGCCAGCAGCGTCCAAGAGACCCAGTACTTC. The chain recombines TRBV5-1 with TRBJ2-5; D unresolved. Germline V lookup: CDR1 SGHRS, CDR2 YFSETQ. Trimming shortened V by 4 bases and J by 1 base, and 2 bases separated the two germline ends. This CDR3 spans 11 amino acids.

The chain combines TRBV5-1 with TRBJ1-4, with D possibly TRBD1 on 6 matching bases. The CDR3 contains 14 residues. CDR1 and CDR2 (germline): SGHRS, YFSETQ. Trimming pared 1 base from V and 6 bases from J, leaving 10 bases between. The CDR3 nucleotides are TGCGCCAGCAGCTTGACAGGGTACGATGAAAAACTGTTTTTT. This translates into CASSLTGYDEKLFF.